These 20 T cell receptor beta chains were sequenced from one sample in a study of cytomegalovirus exposure and HLA in healthy donors. A multiplex PCR was run with 60 Vbeta primers and 13 Jbeta primers. Produced via immunoSEQ multiplex PCR; TCRdb's table is partial and in-frame only. The sample has 200,000 to 250,000 clones; 70% to 85% are singletons. The sample comprised PBMCs. The receptors originated from a male donor in good health and CMV-seronegative.

This clone was found a few times. This chain joins TRBV7-2 and TRBJ1-6; possible D gene TRBD1, 6 bases. CDR3 length: 15 amino acids. From germline, CDR1 is SGHTA and CDR2 FQGNSA. Trimming shortened V by 6 bases and J by 1 base, and 10 bases separated the two germline ends. The CDR3 nucleotides read TGTGCCAGCAGGTTTACAGGGTCCTATAATTCACCCCTCCACTTT. Protein sequence: CASRFTGSYNSPLHF. Full variable domain (remainder filled in from reference TRBV7-2 and TRBJ1-6): GAGVSQSPSNKVTEKGKDVELRCDPISGHTALYWYRQSLGQGLEFLIYFQGNSAPDKSGLPSDRFSAERTGGSVSTLTIQRTQQEDSAVYLCASRFTGSYNSPLHFGNGTRLTVT.

V gene TRBV5-4 combines with J gene TRBJ2-3; 9 bases map to TRBD2. With V trimmed by 0 bases and J by 5 bases, 10 bases remained unmatched. This CDR3 comprises 17 residues. Germline CDR1 and CDR2: SGHNT and YYREEE (reference sequence). CDR3 residues: CASSLGRLAGVQDTQYF. CDR3 nucleotide sequence: TGTGCCAGCAGCTTGGGCCGCTTAGCGGGAGTGCAAGATACGCAGTATTTT.

The chain couples TRBV6-6 to TRBJ2-4; no reliable D call. The germline CDR1 and CDR2 sequences are MNHNY and SVGAGI (reference sequence). V lost 2 bases and J lost 5, with 16 bases in between. This CDR3 has 16 residues. CDR3 nucleotides: TGTGCCAGCAGTTACGCCACCGGAGATATGCAAAACATTCAGTACTTC. This codes for CASSYATGDMQNIQYF.

J is TRBJ1-1 and V is TRBV15; 7 positions match TRBD1. Germline CDR1 is LNHNV and CDR2 is YYDKDF (reference sequence). V lost 7 bases and J lost 3; bases outside the gene matches: 5. CDR3 length equals 13 residues. In DNA form, the CDR3 reads TGTGCCACCAAACAGGGGTCACACACTGAAGCTTTCTTT. Translation gives CATKQGSHTEAFF.

This clone was recorded a few times. This sequence joins TRBV6-5 and TRBJ1-4, with D maybe TRBD1 (6 bases). The CDR3 has 15 residues. Germline CDR1 MNHEY, CDR2 SVGAGI. V dropped 4 bases and J dropped 7 bases, with 16 bases sitting between them. CDR3 in amino acids: CASSSATGRGEKLFF. CDR3 bases: TGTGCCAGCAGTTCAGCAACAGGGAGGGGTGAAAAACTGTTTTTT.

V usage is TRBV7-2 and J usage is TRBJ2-3, with D perhaps TRBD2 (5 bases). The germline V gene has CDR1 SGHTA and CDR2 FQGNSA. Trimming took off 1 base at V and 4 bases at J, with 12 bases between the two ends. This CDR3 is 15 amino acids long. The CDR3 here is CASSLETGKADTQYF. CDR3 sequence (DNA): TGTGCCAGCAGCTTAGAAACCGGGAAAGCAGATACGCAGTATTTT. The full variable domain, rest sourced from reference TRBV7-2 and TRBJ2-3, is GAGVSQSPSNKVTEKGKDVELRCDPISGHTALYWYRQSLGQGLEFLIYFQGNSAPDKSGLPSDRFSAERTGGSVSTLTIQRTQQEDSAVYLCASSLETGKADTQYFGPGTRLTVL.

The chain employs TRBV27 and TRBJ1-2; D gene ambiguous. The length of the CDR3 is 13 residues. V was cut by 0 bases and J by 7 bases, with 9 bases left in between. Per the germline V gene, CDR1 is MNHEY and CDR2 is SMNVEV (reference sequence). The CDR3 coding sequence is TGTGCCAGCAGTTTATCACCCGGGTCTGGCTACACCTTC. It is translated as CASSLSPGSGYTF.

CDR3 amino acids: CASSAGTRGYGYTF. The CDR3 region has the DNA TGCGCCAGCAGTGCGGGTACACGGGGCTATGGCTACACCTTC. V gene TRBV10-1 combines with J gene TRBJ1-2; D not certain. Germline V gives CDR1 WNHNN, CDR2 SYGVQD (reference sequence). V lost 4 bases to trimming and J lost 4 bases, with 13 bases between them. This CDR3 is 14 amino acids long.

This chain's CDR3 is CASSPLTGPTEKLFF. The CDR3, as DNA: TGCGCCAGCAGCCCGCTGACAGGGCCGACTGAAAAACTGTTTTTT. This chain joins TRBV5-1 and TRBJ1-4, with 7 bases matching TRBD1. The V segment lost 4 bases and the J segment 7 bases; nucleotides outside the gene matches: 10. The CDR3 is made up of 15 amino acids. Germline-derived CDR1 and CDR2 are SGHRS and YFSETQ.

This rearrangement joins TRBV25-1 to TRBJ2-7; TRBD1 might be the D (5 bases). The CDR3 spans 14 residues. CDR1 and CDR2 from the germline V gene are MGHDK and SYGVNS. The V gene lost 4 bases and the J gene lost 0 bases, with 10 bases spanning the gap. CDR3 in DNA: TGTGCCAGCAGTGTAGGGGCGAGCTCCTACGAGCAGTACTTC. Its translation is CASSVGASSYEQYF.

The V gene is TRBV15, the J gene TRBJ2-7; 8 bases agree with TRBD1. Germline V gene lookup returns CDR1 LNHNV and CDR2 YYDKDF (reference sequence). The V and J ends lost 7 bases and 2 bases, in that order; junction bases with no gene match: 7. The CDR3 spans 14 residues. The DNA for the CDR3 is TGTGCCACCACTTTCCGGGACAGGCCCTACGAGCAGTACTTC. Its protein product is CATTFRDRPYEQYF.

V gene TRBV29-1 combines with J gene TRBJ1-4, with D possibly being TRBD1 (5 bases). CDR3 length: 13 amino acids. The V gene lost 1 base and the J gene lost 6 bases, with 9 bases spanning the gap. The germline V gene encodes CDR1 SQVTM and CDR2 ANQGSEA. The CDR3 loop reads CSVEGQKDEKLFF. DNA of the CDR3: TGCAGCGTTGAAGGACAGAAGGATGAAAAACTGTTTTTT.

The chain uses TRBV6-5 and TRBJ1-1; 11 bases are a match to TRBD1. In germline, CDR1 is MNHEY, CDR2 SVGAGI. With V trimmed by 5 bases and J by 9 bases, 2 bases remained unmatched. This CDR3 region has 12 residues. The CDR3 sequence: CASSRTGGQAFF. CDR3 in DNA: TGTGCCAGCAGTCGGACAGGGGGCCAAGCTTTCTTT.

The gene calls are TRBV27 and TRBJ2-2; 9 bases align to TRBD1. Germline values: CDR1 MNHEY, CDR2 SMNVEV (reference sequence). The CDR3 has 15 amino acids. After removal of 4 bases from V and 1 base from J, the junction contained 1 base not matched to a gene. CDR3 sequence: CASSWGQGNTGELFF. For the CDR3, the DNA is TGTGCCAGCAGTTGGGGACAGGGGAACACCGGGGAGCTGTTTTTT.

Points on this clone: A read error may account for a junction end that differs from germline. The chain joins TRBV5-1 to TRBJ2-3; tentative D call: TRBD2 (7 bases). CDR3 length: 16 amino acids. Germline values: CDR1 SGHRS, CDR2 YFSETQ. The CDR3 here is CASSLEGGAPTATQYF. The CDR3 bases are TGCGCCAGCAGCTTGGAGGGGGGGGCACCCACAGCTACGCAGTATTTT.

The chain recombines TRBV11-3 with TRBJ2-3, with D tentatively TRBD2 (5 bases). CDR1 and CDR2 (germline): SGHNT, YENEEA. Deletions cut 5 bases from V and 4 bases from J, with 16 bases between. This CDR3 is built from 15 residues. The CDR3 loop is CASSPSGSRADTQYF. The CDR3 region has the DNA TGTGCCAGCAGCCCAAGCGGTTCCCGGGCAGATACGCAGTATTTT. The full variable domain, its missing parts supplied by reference TRBV11-3 and TRBJ2-3, is EAGVVQSPRYKIIEKKQPVAFWCNPISGHNTLYWYLQNLGQGPELLIRYENEEAVDDSQLPKDRFSAERLKGVDSTLKIQPAELGDSAVYLCASSPSGSRADTQYFGPGTRLTVL.

The chain has TRBV5-1 and TRBJ2-5, with TRBD1 matching over 8 bases. The J call may be incorrect, as the DNA end agrees better with TRBJ2-7. From germline, CDR1 is SGHRS and CDR2 YFSETQ. This CDR3 has 14 residues. CDR3 in DNA: TGCGCCAGCAGCACCCGGACAGGGTCCTACGAGCAGTACTTC. Its translation is CASSTRTGSYEQYF.

The V call is TRBV29-1, the J call TRBJ2-5; 7 bases are shared with TRBD1. The end of the DNA aligns better with TRBJ2-7, so the J call may be wrong. This CDR3 has 13 amino acids. Germline-derived CDR1 and CDR2 are SQVTM and ANQGSEA. This CDR3 reads CSVGRQGGYEQYF. Written as DNA, the CDR3 is TGCAGCGTTGGAAGACAGGGTGGCTACGAGCAGTACTTC.

The chain has TRBV5-1 and TRBJ1-4; TRBD1 aligns across 7 bases. The germline CDR1 and CDR2 sequences are SGHRS and YFSETQ. Trimming removed 4 bases from V and 8 bases from J; junction bases left unmatched: 2. This CDR3 spans 12 amino acids. For the CDR3, the DNA is TGCGCCAGCAGCATGGACAGGGAAAAACTGTTTTTT. Translated, it gives CASSMDREKLFF.

This chain uses TRBV6-4 with TRBJ2-3; 12 bases are a match to TRBD2. The CDR3 runs to 15 residues. Germline V gene lookup returns CDR1 MRHNA and CDR2 SNTAGT. The junction had 4 bases not matched to a gene; V was cut back by 5 bases and J by 4 bases. Written as DNA, the CDR3 is TGTGCCAGCAGTCAACTAGCGGGAGGAGCAGATACGCAGTATTTT. Protein sequence: CASSQLAGGADTQYF.